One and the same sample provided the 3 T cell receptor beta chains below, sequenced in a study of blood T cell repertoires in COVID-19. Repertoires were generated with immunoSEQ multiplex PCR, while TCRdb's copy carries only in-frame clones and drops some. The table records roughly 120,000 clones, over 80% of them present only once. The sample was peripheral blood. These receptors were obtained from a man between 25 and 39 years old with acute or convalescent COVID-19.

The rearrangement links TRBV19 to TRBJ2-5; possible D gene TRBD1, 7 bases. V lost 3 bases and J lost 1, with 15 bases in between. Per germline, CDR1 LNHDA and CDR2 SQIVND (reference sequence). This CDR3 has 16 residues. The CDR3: CASSIGTQGGQETQYF. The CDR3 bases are TGTGCCAGTAGTATCGGGACCCAGGGGGGCCAAGAGACCCAGTACTTC. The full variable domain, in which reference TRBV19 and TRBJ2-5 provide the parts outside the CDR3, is DGGITQSPKYLFRKEGQNVTLSCEQNLNHDAMYWYRQDPGQGLRLIYYSQIVNDFQKGDIAEGYSVSREKKESFPLTVTSAQKNPTAFYLCASSIGTQGGQETQYFGPGTRLLVL.

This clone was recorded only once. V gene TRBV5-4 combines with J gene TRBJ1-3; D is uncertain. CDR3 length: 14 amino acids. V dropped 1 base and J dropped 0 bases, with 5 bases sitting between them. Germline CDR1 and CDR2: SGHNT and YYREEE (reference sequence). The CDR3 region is CASSLQSSGNTIYF. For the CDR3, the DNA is TGTGCCAGCAGCTTGCAGTCCTCTGGAAACACCATATATTTT.

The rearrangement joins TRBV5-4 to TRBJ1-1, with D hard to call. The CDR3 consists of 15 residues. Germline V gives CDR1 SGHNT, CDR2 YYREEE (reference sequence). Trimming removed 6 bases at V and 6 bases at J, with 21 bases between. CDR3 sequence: CASTLGGQALPEAFF. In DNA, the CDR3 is TGTGCCAGCACCCTTGGTGGGCAAGCCCTACCTGAAGCTTTCTTT.